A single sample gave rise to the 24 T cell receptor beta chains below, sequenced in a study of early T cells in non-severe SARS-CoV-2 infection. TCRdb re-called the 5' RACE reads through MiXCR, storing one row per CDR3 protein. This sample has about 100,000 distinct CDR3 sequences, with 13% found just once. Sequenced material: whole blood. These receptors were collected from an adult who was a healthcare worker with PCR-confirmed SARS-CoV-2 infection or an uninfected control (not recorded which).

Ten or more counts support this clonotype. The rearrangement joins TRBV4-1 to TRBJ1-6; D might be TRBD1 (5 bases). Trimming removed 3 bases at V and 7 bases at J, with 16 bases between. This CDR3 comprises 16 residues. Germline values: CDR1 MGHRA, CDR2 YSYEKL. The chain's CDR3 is CASSQRGPRQNSPLHF. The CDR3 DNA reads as TGCGCCAGCAGCCAGAGGGGACCTAGACAGAATTCACCCCTCCACTTT.

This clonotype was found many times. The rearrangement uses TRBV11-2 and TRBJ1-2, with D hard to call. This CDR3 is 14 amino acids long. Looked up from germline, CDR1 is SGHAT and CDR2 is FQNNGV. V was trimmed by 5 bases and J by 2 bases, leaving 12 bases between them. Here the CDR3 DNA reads TGTGCCAGCAGCCCGCGCAGATCAAACTATGGCTACACCTTC. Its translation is CASSPRRSNYGYTF.

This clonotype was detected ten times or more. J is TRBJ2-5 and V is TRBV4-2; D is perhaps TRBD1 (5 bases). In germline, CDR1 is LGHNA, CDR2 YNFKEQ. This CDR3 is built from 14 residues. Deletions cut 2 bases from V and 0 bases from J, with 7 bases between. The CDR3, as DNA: TGTGCCAGCAGCCAACAGGGTAACCAAGAGACCCAGTACTTC. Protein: CASSQQGNQETQYF.

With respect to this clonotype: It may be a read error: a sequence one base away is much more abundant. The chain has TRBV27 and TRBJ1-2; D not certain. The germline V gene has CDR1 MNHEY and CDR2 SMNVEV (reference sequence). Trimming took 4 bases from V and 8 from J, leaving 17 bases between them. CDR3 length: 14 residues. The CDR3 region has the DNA TGTGCCAGCAGTTGGTCTACAGAGGCTGGAGGCTACACCTTC. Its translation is CASSWSTEAGGYTF.

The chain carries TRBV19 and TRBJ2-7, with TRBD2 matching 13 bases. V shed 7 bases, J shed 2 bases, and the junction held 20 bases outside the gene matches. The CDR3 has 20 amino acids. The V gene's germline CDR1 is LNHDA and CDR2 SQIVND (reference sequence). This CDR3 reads CASKGNGGGLAGYFAYEQYF. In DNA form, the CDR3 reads TGTGCCAGTAAGGGGAATGGTGGGGGACTAGCGGGGTATTTCGCCTACGAGCAGTACTTC.

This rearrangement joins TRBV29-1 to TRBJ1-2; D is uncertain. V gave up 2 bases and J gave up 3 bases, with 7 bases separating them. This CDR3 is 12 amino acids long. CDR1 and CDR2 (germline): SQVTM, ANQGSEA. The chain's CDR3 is CSVERSHYGYTF. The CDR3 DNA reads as TGCAGCGTTGAAAGGTCCCACTATGGCTACACCTTC.

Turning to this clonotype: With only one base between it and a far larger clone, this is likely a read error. CDR3 DNA sequence: TGTGCCAGCAGCGATAGCAATCAGCCCCAGCATTTT. It codes for CASSDSNQPQHF. The chain has TRBV21-1 and TRBJ1-5. TRBV21-1 is a pseudogene segment. The CDR3 contains 12 residues.

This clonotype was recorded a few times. The CDR3 is CASSLAPSDTQYF. Here the CDR3 DNA reads TGTGCCAGCAGCTTAGCGCCGTCAGATACGCAGTATTTT. This chain connects TRBV7-8 to TRBJ2-3; D is undetermined. V lost 0 bases to trimming and J lost 4 bases, with 5 bases between them. The germline V gene encodes CDR1 SGHVS and CDR2 FQNEAQ. This CDR3 is built from 13 residues.

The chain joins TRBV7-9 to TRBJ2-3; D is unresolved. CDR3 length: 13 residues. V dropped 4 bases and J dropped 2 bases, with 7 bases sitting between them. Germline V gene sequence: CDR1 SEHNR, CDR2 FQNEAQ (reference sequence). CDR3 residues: CASSSRATDTQYF. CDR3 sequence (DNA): TGTGCCAGCAGCTCACGCGCCACAGATACGCAGTATTTT.

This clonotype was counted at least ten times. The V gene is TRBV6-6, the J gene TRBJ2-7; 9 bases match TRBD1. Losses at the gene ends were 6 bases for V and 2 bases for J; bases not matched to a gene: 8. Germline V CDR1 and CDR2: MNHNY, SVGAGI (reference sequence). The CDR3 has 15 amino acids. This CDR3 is CASRSGQGGAYEQYF. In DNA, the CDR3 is TGTGCCAGCAGATCGGGACAGGGAGGAGCCTACGAGCAGTACTTC.

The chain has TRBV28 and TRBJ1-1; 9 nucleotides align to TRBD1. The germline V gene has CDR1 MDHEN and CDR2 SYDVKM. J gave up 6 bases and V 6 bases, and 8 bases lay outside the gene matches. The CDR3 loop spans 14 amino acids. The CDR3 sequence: CASSPGDRVSEAFF. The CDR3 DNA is TGTGCCAGCAGCCCTGGGGACAGGGTGTCTGAAGCTTTCTTT. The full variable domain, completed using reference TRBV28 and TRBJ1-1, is DVKVTQSSRYLVKRTGEKVFLECVQDMDHENMFWYRQDPGLGLRLIYFSYDVKMKEKGDIPEGYSVSREKKERFSLILESASTNQTSMYLCASSPGDRVSEAFFGQGTRLTVV.

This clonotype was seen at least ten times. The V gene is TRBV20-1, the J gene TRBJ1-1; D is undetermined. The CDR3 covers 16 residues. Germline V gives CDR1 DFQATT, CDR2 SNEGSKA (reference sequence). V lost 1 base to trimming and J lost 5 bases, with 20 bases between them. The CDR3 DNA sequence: TGCAGTGCTAGAGTTCTGGGGAAGGAGGGTTGGACTGAAGCTTTCTTT. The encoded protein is CSARVLGKEGWTEAFF.

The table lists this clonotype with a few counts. In DNA, the CDR3 is TGTGCCAGCAGCTTAAGACCGGTGGCCCCTTTGAACACCATATATTTT. This sequence encodes CASSLRPVAPLNTIYF. The chain uses TRBV7-9 and TRBJ1-3; D gene unclear. V lost 2 bases to trimming and J lost 7 bases, with 18 bases between them. There are 16 residues in the CDR3. Germline V gene sequence: CDR1 SEHNR, CDR2 FQNEAQ (reference sequence).

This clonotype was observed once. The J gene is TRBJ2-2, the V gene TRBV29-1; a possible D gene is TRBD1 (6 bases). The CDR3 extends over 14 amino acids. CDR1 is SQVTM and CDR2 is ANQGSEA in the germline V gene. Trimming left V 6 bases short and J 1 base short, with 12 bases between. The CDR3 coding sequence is TGCAGCGTATCCGGGACACTGAACACCGGGGAGCTGTTTTTT. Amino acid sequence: CSVSGTLNTGELFF.

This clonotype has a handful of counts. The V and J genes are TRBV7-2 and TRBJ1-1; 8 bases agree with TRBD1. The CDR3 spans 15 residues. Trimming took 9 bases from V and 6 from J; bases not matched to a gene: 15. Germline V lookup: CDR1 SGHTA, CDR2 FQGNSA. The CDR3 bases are TGTGCCAGTTGCAACCTGGGGCAGGGGGCGTCTGAAGCTTTCTTT. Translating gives CASCNLGQGASEAFF.

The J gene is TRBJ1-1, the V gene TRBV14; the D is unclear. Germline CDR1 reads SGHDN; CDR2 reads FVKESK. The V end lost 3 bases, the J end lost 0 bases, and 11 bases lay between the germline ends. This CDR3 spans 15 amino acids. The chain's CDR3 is CASSQTHPLNTEAFF. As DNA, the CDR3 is TGTGCCAGCAGCCAGACACATCCCTTGAACACTGAAGCTTTCTTT.

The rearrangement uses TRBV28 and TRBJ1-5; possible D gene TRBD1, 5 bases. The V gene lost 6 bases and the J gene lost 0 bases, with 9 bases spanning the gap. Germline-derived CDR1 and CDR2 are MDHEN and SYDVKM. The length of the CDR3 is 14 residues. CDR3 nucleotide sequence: TGTGCCAGCAGCGGACATTATAGCAATCAGCCCCAGCATTTT. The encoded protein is CASSGHYSNQPQHF.

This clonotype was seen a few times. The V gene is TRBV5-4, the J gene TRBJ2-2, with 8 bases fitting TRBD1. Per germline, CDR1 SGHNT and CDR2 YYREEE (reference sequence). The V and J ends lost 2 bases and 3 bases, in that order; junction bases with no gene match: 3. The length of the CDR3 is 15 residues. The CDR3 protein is CASSLDRGYTGELFF. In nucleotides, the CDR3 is TGTGCCAGCAGCTTAGACAGGGGTTACACCGGGGAGCTGTTTTTT. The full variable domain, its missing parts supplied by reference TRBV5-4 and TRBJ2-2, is ETGVTQSPTHLIKTRGQQVTLRCSSQSGHNTVSWYQQALGQGPQFIFQYYREEENGRGNFPPRFSGLQFPNYSSELNVNALELDDSALYLCASSLDRGYTGELFFGEGSRLTVL.

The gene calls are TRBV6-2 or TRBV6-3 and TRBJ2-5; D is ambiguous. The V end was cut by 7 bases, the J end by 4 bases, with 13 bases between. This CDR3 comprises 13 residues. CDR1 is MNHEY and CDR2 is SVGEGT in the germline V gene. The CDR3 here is CASKNAPRETQYF. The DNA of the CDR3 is TGTGCCAGCAAAAACGCCCCCCGAGAGACCCAGTACTTC.

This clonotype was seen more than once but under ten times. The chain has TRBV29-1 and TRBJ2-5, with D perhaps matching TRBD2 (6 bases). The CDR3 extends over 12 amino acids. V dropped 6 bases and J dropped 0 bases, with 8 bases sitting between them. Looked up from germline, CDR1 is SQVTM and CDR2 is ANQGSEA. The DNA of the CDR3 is TGCAGCGTCCGGGAGAACCAAGAGACCCAGTACTTC. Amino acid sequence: CSVRENQETQYF.

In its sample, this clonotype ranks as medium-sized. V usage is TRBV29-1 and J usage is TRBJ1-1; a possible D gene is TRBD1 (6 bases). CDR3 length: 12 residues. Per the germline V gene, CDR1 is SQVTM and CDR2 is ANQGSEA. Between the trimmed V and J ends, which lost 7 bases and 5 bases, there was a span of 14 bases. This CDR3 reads CSGKTGRTEAFF. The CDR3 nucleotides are TGCAGCGGCAAAACAGGGAGGACTGAAGCTTTCTTT.

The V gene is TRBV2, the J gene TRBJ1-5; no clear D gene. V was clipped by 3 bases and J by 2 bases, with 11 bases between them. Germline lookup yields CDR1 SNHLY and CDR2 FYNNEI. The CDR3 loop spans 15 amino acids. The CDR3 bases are TGTGCCAGCAGTGACCGGTCGAGAGGCAATCAGCCCCAGCATTTT. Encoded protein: CASSDRSRGNQPQHF.

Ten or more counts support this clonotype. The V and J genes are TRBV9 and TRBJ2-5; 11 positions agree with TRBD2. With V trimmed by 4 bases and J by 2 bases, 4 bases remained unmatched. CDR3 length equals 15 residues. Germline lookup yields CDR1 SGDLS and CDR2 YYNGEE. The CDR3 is CASSPRLAGQETQYF. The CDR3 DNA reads TGTGCCAGCAGCCCGCGACTAGCGGGGCAAGAGACCCAGTACTTC.

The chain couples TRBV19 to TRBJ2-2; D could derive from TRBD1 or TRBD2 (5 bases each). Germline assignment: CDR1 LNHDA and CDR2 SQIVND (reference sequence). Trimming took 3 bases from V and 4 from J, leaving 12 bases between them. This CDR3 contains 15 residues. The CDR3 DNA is TGTGCCAGTAGTATCGTTCTTGGGGGCACCGGGGAGCTGTTTTTT. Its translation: CASSIVLGGTGELFF.